Below, 27 T cell receptor beta chains from the same sample are listed, as sequenced in a study of CD4 and CD8 cells across lung adenocarcinoma regions. TCRdb fed the PCR reads into MiXCR, producing one record per CDR3 protein. This table holds some 3,900 distinct CDR3 sequences, 45% to 60% found once. Sequencing was carried out using CD4+ T cells from the center of a lung tumor. These receptors all stem from a female donor with lung adenocarcinoma. The CD4 and CD8 labels of this study may be unreliable.

The gene calls are TRBV28 and TRBJ2-7, with D possibly matching TRBD1 (5 bases). Germline V gives CDR1 MDHEN, CDR2 SYDVKM. The CDR3 spans 15 residues. V shed 3 bases and J shed 0 bases, with 12 bases lying between them. The CDR3 is CASSFFGATSYEQYF. As DNA, the CDR3 is TGTGCCAGCAGTTTTTTTGGGGCTACCTCCTACGAGCAGTACTTC.

This sequence joins TRBV6-1 and TRBJ2-3; D unclear. CDR1 and CDR2 from the germline V gene are MNHNS and SASEGT. This CDR3 comprises 15 residues. V was cut by 6 bases and J by 10 bases, with 23 bases left in between. CDR3 protein: CASRSPGVSTNAQYF. In nucleotides, the CDR3 is TGTGCCAGCAGGAGCCCGGGCGTGAGCACAAATGCGCAGTATTTT.

The gene calls are TRBV7-2 and TRBJ2-7; no firm D call. The CDR3 sequence is 17 residues long. Germline-derived CDR1 and CDR2 are SGHTA and FQGNSA. V was shortened by 1 base and J by 4 bases, with 20 bases between the two germline ends. CDR3: CASSLEGGQWRIYEQYF. CDR3 sequence (DNA): TGTGCCAGCAGCTTAGAAGGTGGGCAATGGAGAATATACGAGCAGTACTTC.

The chain recombines TRBV27 with TRBJ2-1; 7 nucleotides line up with TRBD1. With 7 bases clipped from V and 10 bases from J, the junction kept 7 bases outside the gene matches. Germline V CDR1 and CDR2: MNHEY, SMNVEV (reference sequence). The length of the CDR3 is 12 residues. CDR3 sequence: CASTGTVGEQFF. In DNA form, the CDR3 reads TGTGCCAGCACAGGGACAGTTGGAGAGCAGTTCTTC.

This chain uses TRBV6-5 with TRBJ2-1, with TRBD2 identical over 7 bases. V shed 3 bases and J 6 bases; nucleotides not matched to a gene: 5. The CDR3 runs to 14 residues. Germline V gives CDR1 MNHEY, CDR2 SVGAGI. The CDR3 nucleotides are TGTGCCAGCAGTTATGGGGGGGGAGGCAATGAGCAGTTCTTC. Translated: CASSYGGGGNEQFF.

A word on this clonotype: The junction and the germline gene differ at one end; a read error may be behind it. The V call is TRBV10-2, the J call TRBJ2-3; D not resolved. The length of the CDR3 is 12 residues. Per the germline V gene, CDR1 is WSHSY and CDR2 is SAAADI. The CDR3 is CASRRNTDMQYF. The CDR3 nucleotides read TGCGCCAGCAGGAGAAACACAGATATGCAGTACTTT.

This chain uses TRBV5-1 with TRBJ1-4, with D unclear. The CDR3 spans 15 residues. V was trimmed by 0 bases and J by 4 bases, leaving 10 bases between them. Per the germline V gene, CDR1 is SGHRS and CDR2 is YFSETQ. CDR3 sequence reads: CASSLAERINEKLFF. The CDR3, as DNA: TGCGCCAGCAGCTTGGCCGAACGGATTAATGAAAAACTGTTTTTT.

This clonotype came up once. The rearrangement uses TRBV6-1 and TRBJ2-4; 12 bases fit TRBD2. CDR1 is MNHNS and CDR2 is SASEGT in the germline V gene. CDR3 length equals 16 residues. Losses at the gene ends were 7 bases for V and 6 bases for J; bases not matched to a gene: 10. The CDR3 sequence is CASTRLAGESGNIQYF. The CDR3 DNA sequence: TGTGCCAGCACCAGACTAGCGGGAGAATCTGGAAACATTCAGTACTTC.

This clonotype is medium-sized within its sample. This rearrangement joins TRBV6-1 to TRBJ1-6; D unresolved. The germline gives CDR1 MNHNS, CDR2 SASEGT. CDR3 length equals 13 residues. Trimming left V 7 bases short and J 10 bases short, with 14 bases between. The CDR3 nucleotides are TGTGCCAGCATGGACCTCCTTGGATCACCCCTCCACTTT. Protein: CASMDLLGSPLHF.

V usage is TRBV6-1 and J usage is TRBJ2-1; 9 bases align to TRBD1. Germline V gives CDR1 MNHNS, CDR2 SASEGT. The CDR3 runs 14 residues. Unmatched junction bases numbered 3, after V lost 4 bases and J lost 5 bases. Here the CDR3 reads CASSVRDRDNEQFF. CDR3 nucleotide sequence: TGTGCCAGCAGTGTCCGGGACAGGGACAATGAGCAGTTCTTC.

The chain combines TRBV6-5 with TRBJ1-1; D is ambiguous. CDR1 and CDR2 from the germline V gene are MNHEY and SVGAGI. The CDR3 consists of 13 residues. The V and J ends lost 3 bases and 1 base respectively, with 6 bases between them. The CDR3 DNA follows: TGTGCCAGCAGTTATACGGCGAACACTGAAGCTTTCTTT. As protein: CASSYTANTEAFF.

This clonotype is medium-sized within its sample. The rearrangement uses TRBV10-3 and TRBJ2-1; D possibly corresponds to TRBD1 (5 bases). Near its end, the DNA agrees better with TRBJ2-7, so the J call may be wrong. The V gene's germline CDR1 is ENHRY and CDR2 SYGVKD. The CDR3 contains 13 residues. This chain's CDR3 is CAISEEQALEQYF. As DNA, the CDR3 is TGTGCCATCAGTGAGGAACAGGCCCTCGAGCAGTACTTC.

The rearrangement joins TRBV6-5 to TRBJ2-3, with TRBD2 identical over 8 bases. Germline V gene sequence: CDR1 MNHEY, CDR2 SVGAGI. Trimming at V came to 6 bases and at J to 9 bases, leaving 17 bases not matched to a gene. The CDR3 loop spans 16 amino acids. The CDR3 region is CASSYGGGVAGDTQYF. CDR3 in DNA: TGTGCCAGCAGCTACGGGGGGGGGGTCGCCGGGGACACGCAGTATTTT.

Within the sample, this clonotype is medium-sized. J is TRBJ1-2 and V is TRBV6-4; D ambiguous. Germline CDR1 MRHNA, CDR2 SNTAGT. Trimming removed 5 bases at V and 13 bases at J, with 8 bases between. The CDR3 is 9 amino acids. CDR3 protein: CASSPNPTF. Written as DNA, the CDR3 is TGTGCCAGCAGTCCAAATCCCACCTTC.

This clonotype is categorized as large. For the CDR3, the DNA is TGTGCCAGCAGTTACTCGTGGGGAACCTACAATGAGCAGTTCTTC. It codes for CASSYSWGTYNEQFF. V is TRBV6-5 and J is TRBJ2-1; no clear D gene. This CDR3 is 15 amino acids long. The V and J ends lost 0 bases and 2 bases respectively, with 8 bases between them. CDR1 is MNHEY and CDR2 is SVGAGI in the germline V gene.

This clonotype is deemed large. An end of the junction does not agree with germline; a read error may underlie this. The chain has TRBV10-2 and TRBJ2-1; the match to TRBD2 covers 16 bases. The J call is uncertain, as TRBJ2-5 better fits the DNA end. CDR3 length: 17 residues. From germline, CDR1 is WSHSY and CDR2 SAAADI. The CDR3 region is CASNEGGLAGGPKTQYF. The CDR3 DNA sequence: TGCGCCAGCAATGAGGGGGGACTAGCGGGAGGGCCAAAGACCCAGTACTTC.

By share of the sample, this clonotype is medium-sized. The V call is TRBV10-3, the J call TRBJ2-1, with 8 bases that match TRBD2. The DNA end lines up better with TRBJ2-5; the J call may be wrong. Germline CDR1 is ENHRY and CDR2 is SYGVKD. This CDR3 is built from 14 residues. The CDR3 is CAISISGTQETQYF. Here the CDR3 DNA reads TGTGCCATCAGCATTAGCGGGACCCAAGAGACCCAGTACTTC.

This clonotype was seen only a few times. The chain employs TRBV4-1 and TRBJ1-2; no definite D call. The germline V and J ends were trimmed by 3 bases and 6 bases, with 17 bases remaining between them. In germline, CDR1 is MGHRA, CDR2 YSYEKL. The CDR3 loop spans 15 amino acids. The CDR3 loop reads CASSQLGPGGHGYTF. The CDR3 DNA reads TGCGCCAGCAGCCAGCTCGGACCAGGAGGGCATGGCTACACCTTC.

V is TRBV6-1 and J is TRBJ2-1, with D possibly being TRBD1 (5 bases). The J call may be mistaken, given a closer DNA end match to TRBJ2-7. The CDR3 consists of 13 residues. Germline CDR1 reads MNHNS; CDR2 reads SASEGT. CDR3 sequence reads: CASSGGQTYEQYV. In DNA form, the CDR3 reads TGTGCCAGCAGTGGGGGCCAGACCTACGAGCAGTACGTC.

The chain carries TRBV10-1 and TRBJ2-1; 7 nucleotides match TRBD2. This CDR3 contains 13 residues. Germline CDR1 and CDR2: WNHNN and SYGVQD (reference sequence). J gave up 0 bases and V 9 bases, and 2 bases lay outside the gene matches. The CDR3 sequence: CASGLDSYNEQFF. As DNA, the CDR3 is TGCGCCAGTGGACTAGACTCCTACAATGAGCAGTTCTTC.

This rearrangement joins TRBV6-1 to TRBJ2-3; 8 bases align to TRBD1. Germline values: CDR1 MNHNS, CDR2 SASEGT. The CDR3 is 15 amino acids. The V segment lost 2 bases and the J segment 1 base; nucleotides outside the gene matches: 2. The CDR3 DNA reads TGTGCCAGCAGTGAATCGACAGGGGGCACAGATACGCAGTATTTT. Translated: CASSESTGGTDTQYF.

Comments on this clonotype: The junction and the germline gene differ at one end; a read error may be behind it. The V gene is TRBV6-8, the J gene TRBJ2-5, with D tentatively TRBD2 (6 bases). CDR1 is MNHGY and CDR2 is SAAAGT in the germline V gene. This CDR3 contains 16 residues. CDR3 region: CASGGFAGGDQDTQYF. The DNA of the CDR3 is TGTGCCAGTGGGGGGTTCGCGGGCGGTGACCAAGACACCCAGTACTTC.

The chain couples TRBV10-3 to TRBJ2-4, with a possible D match to TRBD2 (5 bases). The V and J ends lost 10 bases and 13 bases respectively, with 23 bases between them. Germline V gives CDR1 ENHRY, CDR2 SYGVKD. This CDR3 comprises 13 residues. CDR3 region: CATGMRAKNTQYF. In DNA, the CDR3 is TGTGCCACGGGGATGAGAGCCAAAAACACGCAGTACTTC.

The chain couples TRBV27 to TRBJ2-5; the match to TRBD1 covers 7 bases. The trim removed 8 bases at V and 11 bases at J, leaving 23 bases unmatched. The CDR3 is made up of 16 amino acids. Germline V gives CDR1 MNHEY, CDR2 SMNVEV (reference sequence). CDR3 residues: CASREMGQRATNTQYF. The DNA of the CDR3 is TGTGCCAGCCGCGAGATGGGACAGCGAGCCACAAACACGCAGTACTTC.

The rearrangement joins TRBV6-1 to TRBJ2-3, with D tentatively TRBD1 (5 bases). The J call is uncertain, as TRBJ2-7 better fits the DNA end. The germline V gene has CDR1 MNHNS and CDR2 SASEGT. The CDR3 contains 13 residues. In DNA form, the CDR3 reads TGTGCCAGGGGGCTGAGAGCGAAAAATACGCAGTACTTC. This encodes CARGLRAKNTQYF.

The CDR3 nucleotides read TGTGCCAGCAGCACAAGTTGGTACCAAGAGACCCAGTACTTC. It yields the protein CASSTSWYQETQYF. The genes are TRBV6-1 and TRBJ2-7, with unresolved D. The J call may be in error: the DNA end matches TRBJ2-5 better. Germline loops: CDR1 MNHNS, CDR2 SASEGT. The CDR3 totals 14 residues.

This clonotype was counted between two and nine times. This rearrangement joins TRBV4-1 to TRBJ2-3, with D possibly being TRBD2 (5 bases). The germline V and J ends were trimmed by 0 bases and 2 bases, with 9 bases remaining between them. The CDR3 sequence is 15 residues long. The germline V gene has CDR1 MGHRA and CDR2 YSYEKL. CDR3 DNA sequence: TGCGCCAGCAGCCAAGAAACGGGATTCACAGATACGCAGTATTTT. Its translation: CASSQETGFTDTQYF.